This TCR beta chain was retrieved from a study of T and B cells in COVID-19 patients. Across the whole study: COVID-19 patients gave peripheral blood either during active infection or after recovery. Median age was approximately 33 years in the recovered cohort and around 67 years in the active-infection cohort.

Each TRB amplification used roughly 220-550 ng of genomic DNA from blood. About this clonotype: Its specificity is unknown. A read error may be the cause here, since a much bigger clone is one base away.

The study's findings and limits: The recovered cohort had roughly 2,200 exclusive TCR clusters, including 30 to 40 low generation probability clusters. Early severe-case samples and blood from mildly ill patients during symptoms were in short supply.

TRB rearrangements were amplified by multiplex PCR with BIOMED2 TRB-A/B primers. TCRdb redid the calling of the multiplex PCR reads with MiXCR, one entry per CDR3 protein. The sample gives 3,000 to 4,500 distinct CDR3 sequences, less than 25% of which show up once; roughly 19% is in the top ten. The CDR3 has 15 amino acids. Trimming shortened V by 5 bases and J by 3 bases, and 16 bases separated the two germline ends. Germline V gene data show CDR1 as SEHNR and CDR2 as FQNEAQ (reference sequence). Specimen: blood. The rearrangement links TRBV7-9 to TRBJ1-2; D possibly corresponds to TRBD1 (5 bases). The sequence derives from a human donor with active COVID-19. Here the CDR3 DNA reads TGTGCCAGCAGCATAGGGGTTGAATGGGACTATGGCTACACCTTC. It yields the protein CASSIGVEWDYGYTF.